Below, one T cell receptor beta chain is given with its context. Its target is not known. This specimen belongs to a study of cytomegalovirus exposure and HLA in healthy donors. Whole-study results and caveats: Most likely, a cluster of highly shared sequence variants arose as a sequencing artifact.

CDR3 size: 17 residues. Germline V gene lookup returns CDR1 SGHAT and CDR2 FQNNGV. Trimming removed 4 bases from V and 4 bases from J, with 22 bases in between. In the PCR, 60 Vbeta and 13 Jbeta primers were used. In the authors' methods: An analysis performed later counted around 86 million unique TCR beta chains (approximately 11 million of them shared). Libraries were prepared by immunoSEQ multiplex PCR; TCRdb keeps only in-frame clonotypes and omits some of them. The V and J calls and clone size are taken from that table; D and trimming were inferred from the DNA. The table records 100,000 to 150,000 clones, almost 85% of them present only once.

The chain has TRBV11-2 and TRBJ1-2; D perhaps matches TRBD1 (5 bases). Sequencing was done on a sample of PBMCs. This TCR was sampled from a young woman in good health and CMV-seronegative. The DNA of the CDR3 is TGTGCCAGCAGCTCCCGTCCCGGTAACCTCAGGGTCTATGGCTACACCTTC. This gives the protein CASSSRPGNLRVYGYTF. The whole variable domain, remainder taken from reference TRBV11-2 and TRBJ1-2, is EAGVAQSPRYKIIEKRQSVAFWCNPISGHATLYWYQQILGQGPKLLIQFQNNGVVDDSQLPKDRFSAERLKGVDSTLKIQPAKLEDSAVYLCASSSRPGNLRVYGYTFGSGTRLTVV.